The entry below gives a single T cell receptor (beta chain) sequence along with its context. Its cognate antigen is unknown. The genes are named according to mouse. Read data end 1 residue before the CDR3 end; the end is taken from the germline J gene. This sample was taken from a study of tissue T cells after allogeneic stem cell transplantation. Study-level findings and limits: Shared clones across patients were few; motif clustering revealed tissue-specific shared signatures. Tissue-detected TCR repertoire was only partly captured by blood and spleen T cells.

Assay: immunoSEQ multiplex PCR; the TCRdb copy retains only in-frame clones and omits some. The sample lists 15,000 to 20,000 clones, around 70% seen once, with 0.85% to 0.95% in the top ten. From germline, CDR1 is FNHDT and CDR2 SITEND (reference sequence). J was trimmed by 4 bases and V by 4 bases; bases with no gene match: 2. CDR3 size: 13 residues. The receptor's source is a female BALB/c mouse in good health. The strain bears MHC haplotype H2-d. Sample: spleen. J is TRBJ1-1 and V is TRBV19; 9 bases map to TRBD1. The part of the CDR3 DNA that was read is TGTGCCAGCAGTCCGGGACAGGGCACAGAAGTCTTC. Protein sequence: CASSPGQGTEVF. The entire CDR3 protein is CASSPGQGTEVFF.